This T cell receptor (beta chain) was recorded in a study of sequential checkpoint blockade in melanoma. Looked up from germline, CDR1 is SGHAT and CDR2 is FQNNGV. The CDR3 contains 13 residues. Assay used: immunoSEQ multiplex PCR; TCRdb lists only in-frame clones, some missing. The repertoire includes about 18,000 clones, around 77% of them detected once, and roughly a fifth sits in the top ten. Treatment in this sample: randomized to nivolumab then ipilimumab (arm A) or the reverse (arm B). This clonotype was obtained from a human donor with melanoma. V and J are TRBV11-2 and TRBJ2-5; weak D call: TRBD1 (5 bases). The DNA end favors TRBJ2-7, so the J call may be wrong. Material: CD8+ T cells sorted from blood (inferred from file names), obtained from a patient given nivolumab and ipilimumab in sequence. The CDR3 loop is CASSRQPSYEQYF. The CDR3 coding sequence is TGTGCCAGCAGTAGACAGCCATCCTACGAGCAGTACTTC.